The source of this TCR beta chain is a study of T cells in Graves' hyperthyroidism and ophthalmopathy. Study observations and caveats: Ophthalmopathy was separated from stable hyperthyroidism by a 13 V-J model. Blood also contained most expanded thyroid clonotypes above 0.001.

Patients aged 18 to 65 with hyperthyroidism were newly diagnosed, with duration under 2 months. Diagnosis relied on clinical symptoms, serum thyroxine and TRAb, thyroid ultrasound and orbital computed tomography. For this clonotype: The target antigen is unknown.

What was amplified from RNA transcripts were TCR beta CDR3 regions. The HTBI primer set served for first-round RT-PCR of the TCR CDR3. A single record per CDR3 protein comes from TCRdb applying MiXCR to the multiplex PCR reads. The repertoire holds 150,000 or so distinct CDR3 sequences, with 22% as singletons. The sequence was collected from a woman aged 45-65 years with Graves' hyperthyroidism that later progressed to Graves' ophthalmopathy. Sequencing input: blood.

CDR3 coding DNA: TGTGCCAGCCTCAGGGGGCGAGTAGGGGAGCTGTTTTTT. As protein: CASLRGRVGELFF. The chain joins TRBV30 to TRBJ2-2; TRBD1 matches 8 bases. This CDR3 has 13 amino acids. Germline V gene lookup returns CDR1 GTSNPN and CDR2 SVGIG (reference sequence). The V segment lost 8 bases and the J segment 8 bases; nucleotides outside the gene matches: 10.